Below are 7 T cell receptor beta chains sequenced from a single sample in a study of blood T cell repertoires in COVID-19. Repertoires were generated with immunoSEQ multiplex PCR, while TCRdb's copy carries only in-frame clones and drops some. Here the sample spans 350,000 to 400,000 clones, around 89% being singletons. The sequenced sample was PBMCs or T cells enriched from blood (not recorded which). These receptors originate from a woman aged 30 to 39 with acute COVID-19.

CDR3 nucleotides: TGTGCCAGCAGCGTCCCCCCGAGCGGGCCCGCAGATACGCAGTATTTT. Amino acids: CASSVPPSGPADTQYF. The rearrangement joins TRBV9 to TRBJ2-3; D is perhaps TRBD2 (6 bases). Germline V gives CDR1 SGDLS, CDR2 YYNGEE. Trimming left V 2 bases short and J 4 bases short, with 17 bases between. CDR3 size: 16 residues.

This chain links TRBV14 with TRBJ1-5, with TRBD1 identical over 9 bases. CDR3 length equals 15 residues. CDR1 is SGHDN, CDR2 FVKESK, per germline. The ends lost 3 bases at V and 5 bases at J; junction bases unmatched: 5. The CDR3 DNA follows: TGTGCCAGCAGCCAGGGACAGGGATGGGATCAGCCCCAGCATTTT. Amino acid sequence: CASSQGQGWDQPQHF.

The chain recombines TRBV7-2 with TRBJ2-2; weak D call: TRBD1 (6 bases). This CDR3 is built from 14 residues. Germline V gene sequence: CDR1 SGHTA, CDR2 FQGNSA. V shed 5 bases and J shed 5 bases, with 12 bases lying between them. CDR3 DNA: TGTGCCAGCAGCGAATACAGGGTAACCGGGGAGCTGTTTTTT. Translation gives CASSEYRVTGELFF. Full variable domain (rest looked up from reference TRBV7-2 and TRBJ2-2): GAGVSQSPSNKVTEKGKDVELRCDPISGHTALYWYRQSLGQGLEFLIYFQGNSAPDKSGLPSDRFSAERTGGSVSTLTIQRTQQEDSAVYLCASSEYRVTGELFFGEGSRLTVL.

CDR3: CASSFGPASLYEQYF. The CDR3 nucleotides read TGTGCCAGCAGCTTCGGTCCAGCTAGCCTCTACGAGCAGTACTTC. The chain links TRBV7-8 to TRBJ2-7; D might be TRBD2 (5 bases). Germline-derived CDR1 and CDR2 are SGHVS and FQNEAQ. V lost 3 bases and J 3 bases, leaving 15 bases between the germline ends. CDR3 length: 15 residues.

Concerning this clone itself: The junction departs from the called germline gene at one end, perhaps through a read error. The chain couples TRBV10-3 to TRBJ1-1; the match to TRBD1 covers 10 bases. The CDR3 covers 11 residues. Germline CDR1 ENHRY, CDR2 SYGVKD. The CDR3 region is CAISGGTGAWF. In nucleotides, the CDR3 is TGTGCCATCAGTGGAGGGACAGGGGCATGGTTT.

This clone was counted only a few times. The rearrangement joins TRBV7-6 to TRBJ2-2; D gene ambiguous. This CDR3 contains 17 residues. Deletions cut 5 bases from V and 6 bases from J, with 22 bases between. Germline values: CDR1 SGHVS, CDR2 FNYEAQ. The CDR3 sequence: CASSQVGLGLSSGELFF. The CDR3 DNA reads as TGTGCCAGCAGCCAAGTCGGTCTAGGCCTCTCGTCCGGGGAGCTGTTTTTT.

CDR3 protein: CASRADSYSNQPQHF. Here the CDR3 DNA reads TGTGCCAGCAGAGCCGACAGCTATAGCAATCAGCCCCAGCATTTT. The chain couples TRBV6-5 to TRBJ1-5; a possible D gene is TRBD1 (5 bases). The CDR3 consists of 15 residues. Looked up from germline, CDR1 is MNHEY and CDR2 is SVGAGI. V was shortened by 6 bases and J by 0 bases, with 12 bases between the two germline ends.